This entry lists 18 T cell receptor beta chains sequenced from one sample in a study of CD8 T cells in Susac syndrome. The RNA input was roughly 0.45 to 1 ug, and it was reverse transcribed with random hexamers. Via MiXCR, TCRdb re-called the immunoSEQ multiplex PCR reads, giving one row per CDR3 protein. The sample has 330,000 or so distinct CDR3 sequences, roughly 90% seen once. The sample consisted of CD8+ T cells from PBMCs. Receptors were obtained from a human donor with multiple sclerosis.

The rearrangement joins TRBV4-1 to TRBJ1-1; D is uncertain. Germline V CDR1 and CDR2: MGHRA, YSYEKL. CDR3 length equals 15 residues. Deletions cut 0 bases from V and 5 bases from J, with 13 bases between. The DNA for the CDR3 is TGCGCCAGCAGCCAAGAAAGTGGCAGCACGACTGAAGCTTTCTTT. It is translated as CASSQESGSTTEAFF.

CDR3 sequence (DNA): TGCAGTGCTAGGGCGGATACGCAGTATTTT. This codes for CSARADTQYF. The V call is TRBV20-1, the J call TRBJ2-3; D gene ambiguous. The CDR3 spans 10 residues. The germline V gene encodes CDR1 DFQATT and CDR2 SNEGSKA (reference sequence). V was pared by 3 bases and J by 6 bases, with 4 bases between.

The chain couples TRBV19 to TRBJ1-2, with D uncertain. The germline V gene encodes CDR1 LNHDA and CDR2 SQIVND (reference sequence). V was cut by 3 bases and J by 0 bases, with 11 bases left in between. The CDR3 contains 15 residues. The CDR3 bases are TGTGCCAGTAGTATCTTTGGGAACTCTAACTATGGCTACACCTTC. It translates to CASSIFGNSNYGYTF.

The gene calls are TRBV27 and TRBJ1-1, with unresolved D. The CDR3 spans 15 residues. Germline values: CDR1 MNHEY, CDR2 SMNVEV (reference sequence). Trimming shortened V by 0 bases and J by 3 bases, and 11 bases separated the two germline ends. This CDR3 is CASSLSASRYTEAFF. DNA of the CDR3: TGTGCCAGCAGTTTATCGGCTTCGAGGTACACTGAAGCTTTCTTT.

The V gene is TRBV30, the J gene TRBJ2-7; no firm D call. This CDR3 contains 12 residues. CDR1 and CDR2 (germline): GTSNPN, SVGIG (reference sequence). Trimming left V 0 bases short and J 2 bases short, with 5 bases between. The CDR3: CAWSVDTYEQYF. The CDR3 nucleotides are TGTGCCTGGAGTGTCGACACCTACGAGCAGTACTTC.

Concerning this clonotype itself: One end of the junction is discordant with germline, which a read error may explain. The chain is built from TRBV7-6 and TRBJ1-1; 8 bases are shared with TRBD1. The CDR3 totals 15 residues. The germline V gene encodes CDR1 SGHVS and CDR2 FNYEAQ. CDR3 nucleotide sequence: TGTGCCGGCAGCTTAGGGCAGGGGGCGGGCACTGAAGCTTTCTTT. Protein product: CAGSLGQGAGTEAFF.

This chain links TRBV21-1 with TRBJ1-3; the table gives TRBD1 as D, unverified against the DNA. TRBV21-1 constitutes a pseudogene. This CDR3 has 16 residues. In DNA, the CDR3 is TGTGCCAGCAGCAAGACCCGGGACAGCTCTGGAAACACCATATATTTT. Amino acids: CASSKTRDSSGNTIYF.

DNA for the CDR3: TGTGCCAGCAGTTCCGTACTGAACTACGAGCAGTACTTC. It yields the protein CASSSVLNYEQYF. The V and J genes are TRBV6-5 and TRBJ2-7; D remains unclear. Germline values: CDR1 MNHEY, CDR2 SVGAGI. Trimming took 4 bases from V and 3 from J, leaving 10 bases between them. This CDR3 is 13 amino acids long.

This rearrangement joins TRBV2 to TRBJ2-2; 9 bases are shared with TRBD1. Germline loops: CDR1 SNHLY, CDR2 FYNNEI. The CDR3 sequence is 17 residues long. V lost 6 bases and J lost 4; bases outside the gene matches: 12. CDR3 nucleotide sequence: TGTGCCAGCAGGCCTACAGGGGGCGCGTCGGTCACCGGGGAGCTGTTTTTT. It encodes CASRPTGGASVTGELFF.

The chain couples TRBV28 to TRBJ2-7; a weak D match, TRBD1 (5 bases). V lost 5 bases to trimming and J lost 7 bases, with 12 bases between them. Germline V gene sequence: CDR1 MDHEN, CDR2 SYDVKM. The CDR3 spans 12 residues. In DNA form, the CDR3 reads TGTGCCAGCAGTCCACAGGCTATAGAGCAGTACTTC. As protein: CASSPQAIEQYF.

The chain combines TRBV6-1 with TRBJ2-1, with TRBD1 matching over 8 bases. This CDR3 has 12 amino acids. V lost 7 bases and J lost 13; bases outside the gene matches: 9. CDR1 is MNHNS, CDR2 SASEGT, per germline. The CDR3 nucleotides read TGTGCCAGCACCGAGGGACAGGTTTCTCAGTTCTTC. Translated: CASTEGQVSQFF.

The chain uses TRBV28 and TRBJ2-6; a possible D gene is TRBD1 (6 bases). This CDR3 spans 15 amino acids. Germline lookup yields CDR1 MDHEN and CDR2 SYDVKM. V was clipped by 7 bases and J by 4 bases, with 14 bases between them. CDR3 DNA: TGTGCCAGCATACCCCAGGGGTTAGGGGCCAACGTCCTGACTTTC. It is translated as CASIPQGLGANVLTF.

The CDR3 region is CASSHRGNTDTQYF. As DNA, the CDR3 is TGCGCCAGCAGCCATCGGGGAAACACAGATACGCAGTATTTT. The V and J genes are TRBV4-3 and TRBJ2-3; a possible D gene is TRBD2 (5 bases). The CDR3 length is 14 residues. The germline gives CDR1 LGHNA, CDR2 YSLEER. V shed 3 bases and J shed 2 bases, with 9 bases lying between them.

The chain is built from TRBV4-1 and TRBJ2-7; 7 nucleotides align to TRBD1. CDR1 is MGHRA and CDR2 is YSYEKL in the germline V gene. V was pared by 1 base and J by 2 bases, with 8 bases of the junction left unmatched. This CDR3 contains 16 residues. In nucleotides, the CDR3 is TGCGCCAGCAGCCAAGCTGGAACAGGGGCCGCCTACGAGCAGTACTTC. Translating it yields CASSQAGTGAAYEQYF.

The CDR3 coding sequence is TGTGCCAGCAGTCCCGGATCGCTCGCCTTGGCTTTCTTT. Translating gives CASSPGSLALAFF. The rearrangement links TRBV27 to TRBJ1-1; D is uncertain. Germline loops: CDR1 MNHEY, CDR2 SMNVEV (reference sequence). The CDR3 is 13 residues long. V was trimmed by 5 bases and J by 11 bases, leaving 18 bases between them.

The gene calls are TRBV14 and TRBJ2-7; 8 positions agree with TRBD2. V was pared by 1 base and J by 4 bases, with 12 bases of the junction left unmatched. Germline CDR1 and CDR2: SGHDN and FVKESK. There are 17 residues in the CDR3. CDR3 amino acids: CASSQGESSGPPYEQYF. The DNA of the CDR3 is TGTGCCAGCAGCCAAGGGGAGTCTAGCGGGCCGCCGTACGAGCAGTACTTC.

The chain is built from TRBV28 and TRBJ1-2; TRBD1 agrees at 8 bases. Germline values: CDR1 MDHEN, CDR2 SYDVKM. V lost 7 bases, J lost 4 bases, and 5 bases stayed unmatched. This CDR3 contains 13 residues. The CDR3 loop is CASTETGGYGYTF. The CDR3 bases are TGTGCCAGCACCGAAACAGGGGGCTATGGCTACACCTTC.

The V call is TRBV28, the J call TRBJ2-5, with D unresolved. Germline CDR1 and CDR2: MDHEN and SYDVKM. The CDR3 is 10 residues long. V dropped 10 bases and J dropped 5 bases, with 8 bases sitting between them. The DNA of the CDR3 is TGTGCCACCTCATTGGAGACCCAGTACTTC. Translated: CATSLETQYF.